This TCR beta chain is from a study of T cells in localized non-small cell lung cancer. General study results and limits: There were a median around 53 of the top 100 tumor clones appearing in adjacent lung. The greatest T cell clonality was found in uninvolved adjacent lung (higher than in tumor).

Profiled with immunoSEQ multiplex PCR; TCRdb holds only in-frame clones, not every one. Of approximately 40,000 clones listed, around 86% are singletons. This clone came up once. The antigen is not known. CDR3 length equals 14 residues. Trimming removed 1 base at V and 1 base at J, with 7 bases between. Germline lookup yields CDR1 SGHVS and CDR2 FQNEAQ. The sample was peripheral blood, taken before any cancer treatment. The chain couples TRBV7-8 to TRBJ1-1; no reliable D call. This receptor was taken from a man aged 18 to 50 with stage I lung adenocarcinoma. CDR3 in DNA: TGTGCCAGCAGCTTAGACCCAAGGAACACTGAAGCTTTCTTT. It is translated as CASSLDPRNTEAFF.